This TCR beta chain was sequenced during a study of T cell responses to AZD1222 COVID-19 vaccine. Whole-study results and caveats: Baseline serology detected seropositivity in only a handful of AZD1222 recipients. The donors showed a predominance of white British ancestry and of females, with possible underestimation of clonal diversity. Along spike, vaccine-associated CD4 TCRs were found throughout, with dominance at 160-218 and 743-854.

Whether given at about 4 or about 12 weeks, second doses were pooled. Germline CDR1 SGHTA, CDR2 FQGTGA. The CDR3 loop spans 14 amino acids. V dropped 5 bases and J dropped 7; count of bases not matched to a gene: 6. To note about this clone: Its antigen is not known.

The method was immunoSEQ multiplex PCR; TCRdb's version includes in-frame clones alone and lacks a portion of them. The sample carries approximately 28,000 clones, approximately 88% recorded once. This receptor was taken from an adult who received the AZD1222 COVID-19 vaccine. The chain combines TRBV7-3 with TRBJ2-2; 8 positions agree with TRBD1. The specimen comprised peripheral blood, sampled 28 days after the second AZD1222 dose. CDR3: CASSPTGAGGELFF. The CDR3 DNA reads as TGTGCCAGCAGCCCGACAGGGGCGGGCGGGGAGCTGTTTTTT.